A single sample is the source of the 8 T cell receptor beta chains below, sequenced in a study of T cells in localized non-small cell lung cancer. TCRdb keeps only in-frame clones here, not all; method: immunoSEQ multiplex PCR. The table records about 12,000 clones, 84% of them present only once. The sequencing here drew on peripheral blood, taken before any cancer treatment. The source of these receptors is a male donor older than 55 with stage I squamous cell lung carcinoma.

This chain links TRBV5-1 with TRBJ2-4; D is unclear. The CDR3 contains 12 residues. Germline V CDR1 and CDR2: SGHRS, YFSETQ. The germline V and J ends were trimmed by 3 bases and 7 bases, with 8 bases remaining between them. As DNA, the CDR3 is TGCGCCAGCAGCTCAGACAAGAACATTCAGTACTTC. Its translation: CASSSDKNIQYF.

The chain is built from TRBV18 and TRBJ2-3, with D possibly TRBD1 on 5 matching bases. V gave up 5 bases and J gave up 7 bases, with 13 bases separating them. The CDR3 is 13 amino acids. Germline V gives CDR1 KGHSH, CDR2 LQKENI. The CDR3 nucleotides are TGTGCCAGCTCAGGGGCCGAAGTTAATACGCAGTATTTT. Translation: CASSGAEVNTQYF.

The gene calls are TRBV6-1 and TRBJ2-7; 8 positions agree with TRBD2. CDR1 MNHNS and CDR2 SASEGT come from the germline V gene. CDR3 length equals 13 residues. The trim removed 11 bases at V and 6 bases at J, leaving 12 bases unmatched. The CDR3 sequence is CALSGTRGSEQYF. CDR3 nucleotide sequence: TGTGCCTTATCCGGGACTAGGGGTTCCGAGCAGTACTTC.

The chain carries TRBV5-4 and TRBJ2-1, with 7 positions matching TRBD2. V shed 4 bases, J shed 5 bases, and the junction held 12 bases outside the gene matches. The germline CDR1 and CDR2 sequences are SGHNT and YYREEE (reference sequence). The CDR3 consists of 16 residues. The CDR3 loop is CASSDLIAGPNNEQFF. DNA of the CDR3: TGTGCCAGCAGCGATCTGATAGCGGGCCCGAACAATGAGCAGTTCTTC.

CDR3 nucleotide sequence: TGTGCCAGCAGTCCGGGACATAAATCCTACGAGCAGTACTTC. Translating it yields CASSPGHKSYEQYF. The chain couples TRBV9 to TRBJ2-7; a possible D gene is TRBD1 (6 bases). CDR1 and CDR2 from the germline V gene are SGDLS and YYNGEE. V lost 5 bases to trimming and J lost 1 base, with 13 bases between them. The CDR3 sequence is 14 residues long.

The chain combines TRBV2 with TRBJ2-7; D is ambiguous. CDR1 and CDR2 (germline): SNHLY, FYNNEI. This CDR3 contains 14 residues. The V end lost 1 base, the J end lost 0 bases, and 7 bases lay between the germline ends. The CDR3, as DNA: TGTGCCAGCAGTGAAGAGGGCGGCTCCTACGAGCAGTACTTC. This translates into CASSEEGGSYEQYF. Drawing the rest from reference TRBV2 and TRBJ2-7, the complete variable domain is EPEVTQTPSHQVTQMGQEVILRCVPISNHLYFYWYRQILGQKVEFLVSFYNNEISEKSEIFDDQFSVERPDGSNFTLKIRSTKLEDSAMYFCASSEEGGSYEQYFGPGTRLTVT.

CDR3 DNA sequence: TGTGCCAGCAGCTCGGGGGGACACCTTAACACTGAAGCTTTCTTT. Protein product: CASSSGGHLNTEAFF. The gene calls are TRBV5-4 and TRBJ1-1; tentative D call: TRBD1 (6 bases). The CDR3 loop spans 15 amino acids. V lost 3 bases to trimming and J lost 2 bases, with 14 bases between them. Germline V gene sequence: CDR1 SGHNT, CDR2 YYREEE (reference sequence).

This rearrangement joins TRBV5-1 to TRBJ2-3; weak D call: TRBD1 (5 bases). V shed 0 bases and J shed 3 bases, with 8 bases lying between them. Germline values: CDR1 SGHRS, CDR2 YFSETQ. This CDR3 contains 14 residues. The CDR3 spells CASSLGRETDTQYF. CDR3 DNA: TGCGCCAGCAGCTTGGGCAGGGAAACAGATACGCAGTATTTT.